Listed below are T cell receptor beta chains from one sample, sequenced in a study of T cells after yellow fever vaccination. TCRdb passed the 5' RACE reads through MiXCR, listing each CDR3 protein once. The sample lists fewer than 150,000 distinct CDR3 sequences; about 8% were seen once. The starting material was CD4+ T cells sorted from PBMCs, obtained 5 days after the yellow fever booster vaccination. Receptors originate from a man aged 25 to 40 who received the YFV17D yellow fever vaccine. The CDR3 runs from the conserved cysteine through the conserved F or W. Each record gives: J gene, D gene, V gene, clone size, CDR3 DNA, CDR3 protein. D genes are given only for firm matches. Rows may omit the clone size; those that give it use once, few, many or a size class.

j_gene: TRBJ2-1
d_gene: -
v_gene: TRBV20-1
abundance: many
CDR3nt: TGCAGTGCTAGGGGGCAGGGATCAACTATCTACAATGAGCAGTTCTTC
CDR3aa: CSARGQGSTIYNEQFF

j_gene: TRBJ1-3
d_gene: -
v_gene: TRBV7-2
abundance: -
CDR3nt: TGTGCCAGCAGCTTAACGGGCAGAAGCTCTGGAAACACCATATATTTT
CDR3aa: CASSLTGRSSGNTIYF

j_gene: TRBJ1-2
d_gene: -
v_gene: TRBV28
abundance: many
CDR3nt: TGTGCCAGCAGTTTTAAGGGGGTTGGCTACACCTTC
CDR3aa: CASSFKGVGYTF

j_gene: TRBJ2-3
d_gene: TRBD2
v_gene: TRBV6-5
abundance: many
CDR3nt: TGTGCCAGTCGATTAGCGGGCTACGCAGATACGCAGTATTTT
CDR3aa: CASRLAGYADTQYF

j_gene: TRBJ1-1
d_gene: -
v_gene: TRBV28
abundance: few
CDR3nt: TGTGCCAGCGGAGAAGGACTAGAAGCTTTCTTT
CDR3aa: CASGEGLEAFF

j_gene: TRBJ2-1
d_gene: TRBD2
v_gene: TRBV11-2
abundance: many
CDR3nt: TGTGCCAGCAGCTTAGAACAGTCGTCCAGCGGGAACATTGGTGAGCAGTTCTTC
CDR3aa: CASSLEQSSSGNIGEQFF

j_gene: TRBJ1-2
d_gene: -
v_gene: TRBV9
abundance: many
CDR3nt: TGTGCCAGCAGCGCCCCTAAGGGTGGCTACACCTTC
CDR3aa: CASSAPKGGYTF

j_gene: TRBJ2-1
d_gene: -
v_gene: TRBV5-4
abundance: many
CDR3nt: TGTGCCAGCAGCTTGGTTGGGGCCAATGAGCAGTTCTTC
CDR3aa: CASSLVGANEQFF

j_gene: TRBJ2-2
d_gene: -
v_gene: TRBV5-1
abundance: many
CDR3nt: TGCGCCAGCAGCTTGGGTGAAGCCATTTGGTCCGGGGAGCTGTTTTTT
CDR3aa: CASSLGEAIWSGELFF

j_gene: TRBJ2-1
d_gene: -
v_gene: TRBV29-1
abundance: many
CDR3nt: TGCAGCGTTGATCTAAGGAGCTCCTACAATGAGCAGTTCTTC
CDR3aa: CSVDLRSSYNEQFF

j_gene: TRBJ2-1
d_gene: -
v_gene: TRBV6-2/TRBV6-3
abundance: many
CDR3nt: TGTGCCAGCAGTTACTCGATCCGACAGATTGTGAATGAGCAGTTCTTC
CDR3aa: CASSYSIRQIVNEQFF

j_gene: TRBJ2-3
d_gene: TRBD1
v_gene: TRBV15
abundance: many
CDR3nt: TGTGCCACCAGCAGGGGACAGGCAGATACGCAGTATTTT
CDR3aa: CATSRGQADTQYF

j_gene: TRBJ2-5
d_gene: -
v_gene: TRBV24-1
abundance: many
CDR3nt: TGTGCCACCAGTGATTCCCGGGACCTGTGGGAGACCCAGTACTTC
CDR3aa: CATSDSRDLWETQYF

j_gene: TRBJ2-1
d_gene: -
v_gene: TRBV28
abundance: -
CDR3nt: TGTGCCAGCCGATCACTCTGGGATGAGCAGTTCTTC
CDR3aa: CASRSLWDEQFF

j_gene: TRBJ2-3
d_gene: TRBD2
v_gene: TRBV7-2
abundance: many
CDR3nt: TGTGCCAGCAGCCCCGGACTAGCTAACACAGATACGCAGTATTTT
CDR3aa: CASSPGLANTDTQYF

j_gene: TRBJ2-7
d_gene: TRBD2
v_gene: TRBV23-1
abundance: many
CDR3nt: TGCGCCAGCAGTCACCACCTAGCGGCCCCCGGTAGGGAGCAGTACTTC
CDR3aa: CASSHHLAAPGREQYF

j_gene: TRBJ2-7
d_gene: TRBD2
v_gene: TRBV4-3
abundance: many
CDR3nt: TGCGCCAGCAGCCAAGATGCACTAGCGGGCTCCTACGAGCAGTACTTC
CDR3aa: CASSQDALAGSYEQYF

j_gene: TRBJ2-5
d_gene: TRBD1
v_gene: TRBV28
abundance: many
CDR3nt: TGTGCCAGCATCAAGCAGGGGGCAGAGACCCAGTACTTC
CDR3aa: CASIKQGAETQYF

j_gene: TRBJ2-7
d_gene: TRBD2
v_gene: TRBV10-2
abundance: many
CDR3nt: TGCGCCACCGGGACTAGCGGGAGTTACGAGCAGTACTTC
CDR3aa: CATGTSGSYEQYF

j_gene: TRBJ2-3
d_gene: TRBD1
v_gene: TRBV20-1
abundance: many
CDR3nt: TGCAGTGCTAGTAAGGGGGCGGATACGCAGTATTTT
CDR3aa: CSASKGADTQYF

j_gene: TRBJ2-3
d_gene: -
v_gene: TRBV15
abundance: many
CDR3nt: TGTGCCACCAGCAGAGATCTGGGAGCAGAGGATACGCAGTATTTT
CDR3aa: CATSRDLGAEDTQYF

j_gene: TRBJ2-7
d_gene: TRBD2
v_gene: TRBV6-2/TRBV6-3
abundance: many
CDR3nt: TGTGCCAGCAGTTACTTGCGGACTAGCGGGAGCCACGAGCAGTACTTC
CDR3aa: CASSYLRTSGSHEQYF